The 19 T cell receptor beta chains below come from one sample, sequenced in a study of T cell responses to AZD1222 COVID-19 vaccine. Clones were read by immunoSEQ multiplex PCR, and TCRdb kept only the in-frame ones, dropping some. The table includes tens of thousands of clones, 70% to 90% detected once. Sequenced here: peripheral blood, sampled 28 days after the second AZD1222 dose. These TCRs come from an adult who received the AZD1222 COVID-19 vaccine.

V usage is TRBV19 and J usage is TRBJ1-2, with a weak D call TRBD1 (6 bases). Trimming shortened V by 6 bases and J by 5 bases, and 19 bases separated the two germline ends. The germline gives CDR1 LNHDA, CDR2 SQIVND (reference sequence). CDR3 size: 15 residues. CDR3 DNA sequence: TGTGCCAGTAGAACCACAGGGATACAGCTTTATGGCTACACCTTC. As protein: CASRTTGIQLYGYTF. The whole variable domain, remainder taken from reference TRBV19 and TRBJ1-2, is DGGITQSPKYLFRKEGQNVTLSCEQNLNHDAMYWYRQDPGQGLRLIYYSQIVNDFQKGDIAEGYSVSREKKESFPLTVTSAQKNPTAFYLCASRTTGIQLYGYTFGSGTRLTVV.

The chain recombines TRBV11-3 with TRBJ1-3; 7 bases fit TRBD1. The J segment lost 0 bases and the V segment lost 5 bases, leaving 7 bases of the junction unmatched. CDR3 length: 16 amino acids. Germline V gene data show CDR1 as SGHNT and CDR2 as YENEEA. The CDR3 reads CASSLRDRSSGNTIYF. DNA for the CDR3: TGTGCCAGCAGCCTCCGGGACAGATCCTCTGGAAACACCATATATTTT.

The chain recombines TRBV9 with TRBJ2-2; 7 positions match TRBD1. Germline assignment: CDR1 SGDLS and CDR2 YYNGEE. This CDR3 comprises 17 residues. J gave up 2 bases and V 0 bases, and 7 bases lay outside the gene matches. CDR3 nucleotide sequence: TGTGCCAGCAGCGTAGGGAACAGGGGCTTTAACACCGGGGAGCTGTTTTTT. It encodes CASSVGNRGFNTGELFF. The whole variable domain, filled in from reference TRBV9 and TRBJ2-2, reads DSGVTQTPKHLITATGQRVTLRCSPRSGDLSVYWYQQSLDQGLQFLIQYYNGEERAKGNILERFSAQQFPDLHSELNLSSLELGDSALYFCASSVGNRGFNTGELFFGEGSRLTVL.

The chain carries TRBV11-3 and TRBJ1-1; D ambiguous. V lost 3 bases, J lost 8 bases, and 16 bases lay in between. The CDR3 sequence is 14 residues long. In germline, CDR1 is SGHNT, CDR2 YENEEA. The DNA of the CDR3 is TGTGCCAGCAGCTTTAGTCGGACTAGGGTAGAAGCTTTCTTT. It encodes CASSFSRTRVEAFF.

The chain carries TRBV28 and TRBJ2-1, with 10 bases fitting TRBD1. V dropped 3 bases and J dropped 9; count of bases not matched to a gene: 8. Germline CDR1 and CDR2: MDHEN and SYDVKM. This CDR3 has 15 residues. In nucleotides, the CDR3 is TGTGCCAGCAGTTTGACGGGACAGGGGTCCGGTGAGCAGTTCTTC. It specifies CASSLTGQGSGEQFF.

The chain is built from TRBV11-2 and TRBJ2-1; possible D gene TRBD1, 7 bases. Trimming pared 1 base from V and 7 bases from J, leaving 14 bases between. The germline CDR1 and CDR2 sequences are SGHAT and FQNNGV. The CDR3 loop spans 15 amino acids. CDR3 loop: CASSLAQGRRNEQFF. CDR3 sequence (DNA): TGTGCCAGCAGCTTAGCACAGGGGAGGAGAAATGAGCAGTTCTTC.

Details on this clone: The junction departs from the called germline gene at one end, perhaps through a read error. This rearrangement joins TRBV7-7 to TRBJ2-1; 7 bases fit TRBD2. This CDR3 comprises 15 residues. CDR1 and CDR2 from the germline V gene are SSHAT and FNYEAQ (reference sequence). CDR3 in amino acids: CASSSSGTPYNEQFF. The CDR3 DNA reads as TGTGCTAGCAGCTCGAGCGGGACCCCATACAATGAGCAGTTCTTC.

The V and J genes are TRBV19 and TRBJ1-4; D might be TRBD1 (6 bases). CDR1 is LNHDA, CDR2 SQIVND, per germline (reference sequence). The CDR3 totals 15 residues. V was trimmed by 5 bases and J by 8 bases, leaving 18 bases between them. The CDR3 region has the DNA TGTGCCAGTAGTTACAGGACAGTTGGACGGGAAAAACTGTTTTTT. The encoded protein is CASSYRTVGREKLFF.

A single count supports this clone. The V and J genes are TRBV24-1 and TRBJ2-2; 8 bases agree with TRBD1. V shed 1 base, J shed 1 base, and the junction held 7 bases outside the gene matches. This CDR3 contains 18 residues. CDR1 is KGHDR, CDR2 SFDVKD, per germline. The CDR3 DNA follows: TGTGCCACCAGTGATTTTAACTTCAGGGGGCAGAACACCGGGGAGCTGTTTTTT. This sequence encodes CATSDFNFRGQNTGELFF.

The CDR3 DNA sequence: TGTGCCACCCTAAGACCGGGTAAGGATGGCTACACCTTC. Translated: CATLRPGKDGYTF. The chain carries TRBV2 and TRBJ1-2; D not certain. There are 13 residues in the CDR3. The germline CDR1 and CDR2 sequences are SNHLY and FYNNEI. V gave up 10 bases and J gave up 6 bases, with 18 bases separating them. The variable domain in full, completed from reference TRBV2 and TRBJ1-2, reads EPEVTQTPSHQVTQMGQEVILRCVPISNHLYFYWYRQILGQKVEFLVSFYNNEISEKSEIFDDQFSVERPDGSNFTLKIRSTKLEDSAMYFCATLRPGKDGYTFGSGTRLTVV.

J is TRBJ1-4 and V is TRBV7-9; D is possibly TRBD1 (6 bases). From germline, CDR1 is SEHNR and CDR2 FQNEAQ (reference sequence). V was trimmed by 5 bases and J by 2 bases, leaving 12 bases between them. The CDR3 sequence is 15 residues long. The CDR3 nucleotides are TGTGCCAGCAGCCCACAGGGAGCGACTAATGAAAAACTGTTTTTT. This sequence encodes CASSPQGATNEKLFF.

This chain connects TRBV29-1 to TRBJ2-1, with D possibly matching TRBD1 (6 bases). The germline V and J ends were trimmed by 6 bases and 6 bases, with 18 bases remaining between them. This CDR3 spans 14 amino acids. Germline V gene data show CDR1 as SQVTM and CDR2 as ANQGSEA. The CDR3 DNA is TGCAGCGTAGGGCCGGGCCTACAGGGCAATGAGCAGTTCTTC. Its translation is CSVGPGLQGNEQFF.

The V call is TRBV27, the J call TRBJ2-1, with 10 nucleotides matching TRBD1. Trimming took 6 bases from V and 7 from J; bases not matched to a gene: 6. Germline V gene sequence: CDR1 MNHEY, CDR2 SMNVEV (reference sequence). The CDR3 is made up of 14 amino acids. This CDR3 reads CASSRDRGGNEQFF. In DNA form, the CDR3 reads TGTGCCAGCAGCCGGGACAGGGGAGGGAATGAGCAGTTCTTC.

The chain combines TRBV1 with TRBJ2-7; the table names TRBD2, a call not compared with the DNA. TRBV1 is a pseudogene. The CDR3 is 17 amino acids. For the CDR3, the DNA is TGCACCAGCAGCCGCCCCCCTAGCGGGCCTTACTCCTACGAGCAGTACGTC. Protein: CTSSRPPSGPYSYEQYV.

The chain links TRBV6-5 to TRBJ1-5, with D hard to call. CDR3 length: 14 residues. V gave up 0 bases and J gave up 5 bases, with 8 bases separating them. Germline V gene data show CDR1 as MNHEY and CDR2 as SVGAGI. The CDR3 protein is CASSYSGLDQPQHF. CDR3 DNA: TGTGCCAGCAGTTACTCAGGGCTCGATCAGCCCCAGCATTTT.

The chain has TRBV7-2 and TRBJ1-6; no reliable D call. Germline-derived CDR1 and CDR2 are SGHTA and FQGNSA. The V gene lost 5 bases and the J gene lost 9 bases, with 11 bases spanning the gap. CDR3 size: 13 residues. The CDR3 bases are TGTGCCAGCAGCCCTGCGGTTAGTTCACCCCTCCACTTT. Protein sequence: CASSPAVSSPLHF.

This clone has only one observation. CDR3 DNA: TGTGCTAGTGGTTTAAACACAGATACGCAGTATTTT. It yields the protein CASGLNTDTQYF. The V gene is TRBV12-5, the J gene TRBJ2-3, with D unclear. Germline loops: CDR1 LGHNT, CDR2 FRNRAP. V was trimmed by 3 bases and J by 2 bases, leaving 3 bases between them. CDR3 length: 12 residues.

J is TRBJ2-3 and V is TRBV5-1; D is perhaps TRBD2 (6 bases). The CDR3 totals 13 residues. The germline V and J ends were trimmed by 4 bases and 6 bases, with 12 bases remaining between them. Germline V gene sequence: CDR1 SGHRS, CDR2 YFSETQ. The CDR3 region has the DNA TGCGCCAGCAGCGGCGGGGACTTTGATACGCAGTATTTT. Amino acids: CASSGGDFDTQYF. The entire variable domain, with the rest obtained from reference TRBV5-1 and TRBJ2-3, is as follows: KAGVTQTPRYLIKTRGQQVTLSCSPISGHRSVSWYQQTPGQGLQFLFEYFSETQRNKGNFPGRFSGRQFSNSRSEMNVSTLELGDSALYLCASSGGDFDTQYFGPGTRLTVL.

V is TRBV18 and J is TRBJ2-3, with 9 bases that match TRBD2. Germline V lookup: CDR1 KGHSH, CDR2 LQKENI. The CDR3 contains 14 residues. V was clipped by 5 bases and J by 6 bases; unmatched bases: 6. The CDR3 spells CASSEAGGGDTQYF. CDR3 nucleotide sequence: TGTGCCAGCTCAGAAGCGGGAGGTGGCGATACGCAGTATTTT.